The T cell receptor (beta chain) under discussion was sequenced for a study of human T cells and chemical hapten exposure. Described time point: patch test 1, 2 weeks after DPC sensitization. As for treatment: therapeutic diphenylcyclopropenone sensitization with weekly scalp DPC. Prior to application of each patch test, blood was drawn. This clonotype was detected ten times or more. MiXCR, run by TCRdb on the RACE reads, gives a single entry per CDR3 protein. Of about 110,000 distinct CDR3 sequences in the sample, roughly 9.6% are singletons; the top ten hold approximately 4%. This TCR was recovered from a woman in her thirties or forties with alopecia areata. Some clones in this sample may be carry-over from other donors' samples. Sequencing used whole blood, obtained in connection with sensitization to the hapten diphenylcyclopropenone (DPC).

This CDR3 reads CASSSSDTGNQPQHF. The DNA of the CDR3 is TGTGCCAGCAGTTCAAGCGATACAGGGAATCAGCCCCAGCATTTT. The chain uses TRBV7-9 and TRBJ1-5; possibly TRBD1 for D (6 bases). The CDR3 consists of 15 residues. Germline V lookup: CDR1 SEHNR, CDR2 FQNEAQ (reference sequence). Deletions cut 6 bases from V and 4 bases from J, with 16 bases between.